Reported below is one T cell receptor beta chain. The sample originates from a study of blood T cell repertoires in COVID-19. Profiling relied on immunoSEQ multiplex PCR, and the TCRdb table lists in-frame clones only, not all of them. The profile covers about 310,000 clones, with roughly 88% appearing a single time and roughly 2% taken by the ten largest. V lost 2 bases, J lost 5 bases, and 8 bases lay in between. There are 13 residues in the CDR3. The germline V gene encodes CDR1 SGHRS and CDR2 YFSETQ. This TCR derives from a man aged 25 to 45 who had recovered from COVID-19. The chain links TRBV5-1 to TRBJ2-1; D not certain. The sequenced material came from PBMCs or T cells enriched from blood (not recorded which). This CDR3 is CASSFLLDNEQFF. CDR3 DNA: TGCGCCAGCAGCTTTCTCCTCGACAATGAGCAGTTCTTC.